This entry features one TCR beta chain sequence. Authors' methods: Estimated nucleated cell counts came from reference gene primer amplification. The assay was immunoSEQ multiplex PCR, and TCRdb's table has in-frame clones only and misses some. Clone size and V and J calls were adopted from that table, with D and trimming inferred from the DNA. The sample lists roughly 220,000 clones; more than 80% were seen once. With 2 bases removed from V and 6 bases from J, the gap between germline ends came to 14 bases. Per germline, CDR1 SGHVS and CDR2 FNYEAQ. The length of the CDR3 is 15 residues. This sample is part of a study of blood T cell repertoires in COVID-19. At the level of the study: Samples taken during acute and convalescent COVID-19 were collected in the United States, Italy and Spain.

The chain couples TRBV7-6 to TRBJ2-1; D is unresolved. The TCR comes from a woman in her 40s with acute COVID-19. Specimen: PBMCs or T cells enriched from blood (not recorded which). CDR3 DNA: TGTGCCAGCAGCTTAATTGAGCGCCCTTCCAATGAGCAGTTCTTC. Its protein product is CASSLIERPSNEQFF.